This T cell receptor (beta chain) was sequenced for a study of identical twins (dated by TCRdb to 2016 to 2018). Notes on the research overall: To test whether fetal clonotypes persist, the study used deep sequencing on TCR alpha and beta repertoires from monozygotic twins, unrelated adults of various ages, and cord blood. To rule out contamination, the twin experiments were replicated at different times with different library preparation protocols.

All donors were healthy Caucasians. The library relied on 5' RACE. The listed sequencing device is Illumina HiSeq 2000. A universal primer binding site was added through template switching, and the final cDNA carried a unique molecular identifier so that TCR cDNA molecules could be counted accurately. Specific primers in the conserved constant-segment region were used to synthesize first-strand cDNA for the TCR alpha and beta chains. To control for contamination, every cDNA library carried two barcodes: a SMART-Mk sample barcode plus Illumina barcodes. TruSeq adapter sequences, together with Illumina sample barcodes, were added in two successive PCR steps. TCR alpha and beta cDNA libraries were sequenced on the Illumina HiSeq platform with custom primers. The authors processed their data as follows. MiGEC was used to process raw reads and extract unique molecular identifiers, and MiXCR was used to find CDR3 positions. For each individual, recombination models were inferred using an EM algorithm with the repgenHMM and IGoR tools. The analysis of shared clonotypes was done with the tcR package in R, with sharing normalized by the product of cloneset sizes. Out-of-frame nonproductive sequences were analyzed to study raw recombination free of thymic and clonal selection effects. TCRdb reprocessed the public reads (quality trimming at Q25 with fastp, clone calling with MiXCR) and kept in-frame beta chains. Rows with one shared CDR3 protein collapse into an entry with the most common genes and DNA. TCRdb, rather than the study authors, made the V and J calls. Within this sample are 1.5 million to 2 million distinct CDR3 sequences, with around 33% of them counted one time only. Together, the top ten hold roughly 0.3% of the sample.

As concerns this clonotype: The antigen this receptor binds is unknown. Base quality data are lacking; no much larger clone is found one base away.

Study-wide findings and limitations: Conclusions relied on cross-sectional statistical analysis, since the same donors could not be followed over many years. Compared with coincidental sharing between unrelated individuals, out-of-frame TCR alpha sequences shared between twins showed an excess of sequences with low generation probability. Zero-insertion analyses could be partly confounded by invariant T cells such as MAIT and iNKT, although diverse VJ usage argued against such confounding for most clonotypes. In monozygotic twins, recombination models systematically underestimated out-of-frame TCR alpha sharing, but the models matched the sharing seen between unrelated individuals. A weaker excess of twin sharing was found in beta out-of-frame sequences because the signal-to-noise ratio was lowered by fewer shared sequences. Abundant cord blood beta clonotypes carried fewer insertions; young adult naive repertoires showed a weaker similar trend, while memory repertoires showed none.

This receptor was obtained from a newborn girl in good health. The sequencing sample was made of cord blood.

The nucleotides are TGTGCCAGCACGCCGGGACTAGCGGGATATTCCTCCTACAATGAGCAGTTCTTC. Its protein is CASTPGLAGYSSYNEQFF. This receptor chain uses TRBV28 and TRBJ2-1; 13 middle bases align to TRBD2. There are 18 amino acids in the CDR3, from cysteine to phenylalanine inclusive. Of all the DNA, just the CDR3 is kept, 54 bases in frame from base 1. Germline trimming: 7 bases from V, 0 bases from J; junction bases outside gene matches: 9. CDR1 and CDR2, per the germline V gene, are MDHEN and SYDVKM.